One sample yielded the 7 T cell receptor beta chains listed below, sequenced in a study of T cell changes during pregnancy in multiple sclerosis. Generated by immunoSEQ multiplex PCR, the TCRdb table keeps only in-frame clones and is missing some. Among fewer than 13,000 clones listed, about 83% were seen once. The sequences come from CD8+ T cells from peripheral blood mononuclear cells, collected in the third trimester of pregnancy. All receptors derive from a female donor in good health, enrolled as a control in a pregnancy study.

The chain recombines TRBV28 with TRBJ2-2; D call uncertain. CDR3 size: 16 residues. Germline V CDR1 and CDR2: MDHEN, SYDVKM. V was clipped by 10 bases and J by 4 bases, with 22 bases between them. CDR3 loop: CATPPPPGSGTGELFF. Written as DNA, the CDR3 is TGTGCCACCCCTCCCCCTCCCGGGTCGGGCACCGGGGAGCTGTTTTTT.

This sequence joins TRBV11-1 and TRBJ1-6; D not certain. This CDR3 has 15 amino acids. Trimming cost V 2 bases and J 6 bases, with 11 bases left between them. Germline V gives CDR1 SGHAT, CDR2 FQDESV (reference sequence). The CDR3: CASSLQRHINSPLHF. The DNA of the CDR3 is TGTGCCAGCAGCTTACAGAGACACATTAATTCACCCCTCCACTTT.

This clone was counted a few times. The rearrangement uses TRBV7-9 and TRBJ1-5; 10 bases are shared with TRBD1. V lost 4 bases to trimming and J lost 0 bases; unmatched junction nucleotides: 3. The CDR3 sequence is 16 residues long. Per the germline V gene, CDR1 is SEHNR and CDR2 is FQNEAQ (reference sequence). CDR3 in DNA: TGTGCCAGCAGCTCCAGGACAGGGGGTAGCAATCAGCCCCAGCATTTT. Protein: CASSSRTGGSNQPQHF.

This clone was counted only a few times. CDR3 DNA sequence: TGTGCCAGCAGCGTTGACGGGGATAATTCACCCCTCCACTTT. It yields the protein CASSVDGDNSPLHF. J is TRBJ1-6 and V is TRBV6-4, with D unclear. The CDR3 runs to 14 residues. Germline lookup yields CDR1 MRHNA and CDR2 SNTAGT. V was clipped by 6 bases and J by 5 bases, with 11 bases between them.

The chain employs TRBV6-1 and TRBJ2-7; D unresolved. Per the germline V gene, CDR1 is MNHNS and CDR2 is SASEGT. CDR3 length equals 15 residues. Trimming took 1 base from V and 0 from J, leaving 10 bases between them. The CDR3 loop reads CASSEESGSSYEQYF. CDR3 in DNA: TGTGCCAGCAGTGAAGAGTCCGGGTCCTCCTACGAGCAGTACTTC.

This chain joins TRBV7-3 and TRBJ2-1; TRBD2 matches at 10 bases. CDR3 length: 14 amino acids. V shed 5 bases, J shed 9 bases, and the junction held 7 bases outside the gene matches. The germline V gene has CDR1 SGHTA and CDR2 FQGTGA. CDR3 nucleotide sequence: TGTGCCAGCAGCCCTACTAGCGGGGAAGGTGAGCAGTTCTTC. Translating it yields CASSPTSGEGEQFF.

The chain carries TRBV4-3 and TRBJ1-3; no clear D. Germline V gene data show CDR1 as LGHNA and CDR2 as YSLEER. The V end was cut by 0 bases, the J end by 0 bases, with 12 bases between. The CDR3 covers 17 residues. The CDR3 DNA sequence: TGCGCCAGCAGCCAAGATAGTCCGGTGTACTCTGGAAACACCATATATTTT. Protein product: CASSQDSPVYSGNTIYF.